The 30 T cell receptor beta chains below all came from one sample that was sequenced in a study of blood T cell repertoires in COVID-19. Using immunoSEQ multiplex PCR, the repertoire was profiled, and TCRdb retains in-frame clones only, with some absent. The sample holds some 45,000 clones, roughly 84% seen once. The specimen was peripheral blood. Receptors were obtained from a man between 65 and 85 years old with acute or convalescent COVID-19.

This chain uses TRBV6-2 or TRBV6-3 with TRBJ2-6; tentatively, D is TRBD2 (5 bases). The CDR3 consists of 15 residues. V shed 4 bases and J shed 2 bases, with 9 bases lying between them. Germline V gene sequence: CDR1 MNHEY, CDR2 SVGEGT. The CDR3 loop is CASSSLGAGANVLTF. CDR3 DNA sequence: TGTGCCAGCAGTTCTTTGGGAGCTGGGGCCAACGTCCTGACTTTC.

CDR3 protein: CASSNRGSLPNYGYTF. CDR3 nucleotides: TGTGCCAGCAGTAACAGGGGGAGTCTTCCCAACTATGGCTACACCTTC. This sequence joins TRBV27 and TRBJ1-2, with 8 positions matching TRBD1. CDR1 is MNHEY and CDR2 is SMNVEV in the germline V gene (reference sequence). The CDR3 covers 16 residues. Trimming cost V 5 bases and J 2 bases; bases outside gene matches: 10.

This clone was recorded once. The rearrangement uses TRBV12-1 and TRBJ1-5; no check of the table's D call, TRBD1, against the DNA was made. TRBV12-1 is described as a pseudogene. This CDR3 is 17 amino acids long. The CDR3 DNA follows: TGTGCCAGCAGGAGGACAGATTTCGTGGGGTACAATCAGCCCCAGCATTTT. Protein: CASRRTDFVGYNQPQHF.

This rearrangement joins TRBV6-2 or TRBV6-3 to TRBJ1-1; D is unclear. Trimming took off 2 bases at V and 4 bases at J, with 11 bases between the two ends. Germline values: CDR1 MNHEY, CDR2 SVGEGT. This CDR3 has 14 residues. The CDR3 sequence is CASSYVDTSTEAFF. The CDR3 nucleotides are TGTGCCAGCAGTTACGTTGACACTTCCACTGAAGCTTTCTTT.

This clone is a singleton in its sample. This chain joins TRBV28 and TRBJ2-1, with a possible D match to TRBD2 (7 bases). V lost 8 bases and J lost 2, with 22 bases in between. Germline CDR1 MDHEN, CDR2 SYDVKM. The CDR3 spans 17 residues. This CDR3 is CASDFPRGEGAYNEQFF. CDR3 in DNA: TGTGCCAGCGATTTTCCTCGGGGGGAGGGGGCCTACAATGAGCAGTTCTTC.

The chain couples TRBV27 to TRBJ1-2, with TRBD1 matching over 8 bases. The CDR3 covers 15 residues. V was pared by 5 bases and J by 4 bases, with 9 bases of the junction left unmatched. Germline CDR1 reads MNHEY; CDR2 reads SMNVEV (reference sequence). The CDR3 nucleotides read TGTGCCAGCAGTAAAACAGGGGGAGGAGGCTATGGCTACACCTTC. Translating it yields CASSKTGGGGYGYTF.

This clone was seen only once. CDR3 DNA sequence: TGTGCCAGCAGCCAGACTACATCGGCGCCCCAGCATTTT. It is translated as CASSQTTSAPQHF. The rearrangement links TRBV14 to TRBJ1-5, with no clear D. Trimming removed 3 bases from V and 9 bases from J, with 12 bases in between. The V gene's germline CDR1 is SGHDN and CDR2 FVKESK. The CDR3 runs 13 residues.

J is TRBJ1-1 and V is TRBV5-1; unclear D gene. V was cut by 3 bases and J by 4 bases, with 10 bases left in between. The CDR3 length is 13 residues. From germline, CDR1 is SGHRS and CDR2 YFSETQ. The CDR3 here is CASSSGRGTEAFF. The CDR3 nucleotides read TGCGCCAGCAGCTCCGGGCGGGGCACTGAAGCTTTCTTT. The full variable domain, in which reference TRBV5-1 and TRBJ1-1 provide the parts outside the CDR3, is KAGVTQTPRYLIKTRGQQVTLSCSPISGHRSVSWYQQTPGQGLQFLFEYFSETQRNKGNFPGRFSGRQFSNSRSEMNVSTLELGDSALYLCASSSGRGTEAFFGQGTRLTVV.

V and J are TRBV14 and TRBJ1-2; the D gene is possibly TRBD1 (5 bases). CDR3 length equals 13 residues. CDR1 and CDR2 from the germline V gene are SGHDN and FVKESK. V lost 0 bases and J 8 bases, leaving 10 bases between the germline ends. The CDR3 region is CASSQETTEGYTF. The CDR3 bases are TGTGCCAGCAGCCAAGAAACGACAGAGGGCTACACCTTC.

The table lists this clone with a count of one. The V call is TRBV3-1 (or the pseudogene TRBV3-2), the J call TRBJ1-2; 12 nucleotides match TRBD1. The CDR3 runs to 18 residues. Germline V gene data show CDR1 as LGHDT and CDR2 as YNNKEL (reference sequence). The V and J ends lost 1 base and 6 bases, in that order; junction bases with no gene match: 12. This CDR3 reads CASSQGWDRGRRGDGYTF. CDR3 sequence (DNA): TGTGCCAGCAGCCAAGGGTGGGACAGGGGGCGAAGAGGGGATGGCTACACCTTC.

This clone came up a few times. The chain couples TRBV7-3 to TRBJ1-1; D remains ambiguous. Per the germline V gene, CDR1 is SGHTA and CDR2 is FQGTGA. Trimming took 2 bases from V and 1 from J, leaving 5 bases between them. The CDR3 spans 13 residues. The CDR3, as DNA: TGTGCCAGCAGCTTATCCCGGAACACTGAAGCTTTCTTT. Translating it yields CASSLSRNTEAFF.

The chain has TRBV14 and TRBJ1-3, with 8 bases fitting TRBD1. Trimming removed 4 bases from V and 5 bases from J; junction bases left unmatched: 4. The CDR3 consists of 14 residues. Germline CDR1 SGHDN, CDR2 FVKESK. As DNA, the CDR3 is TGTGCCAGCAGCCGCCGGGACAGGAGAAACACCATATATTTT. Encoded protein: CASSRRDRRNTIYF.

V gene TRBV5-1 combines with J gene TRBJ2-3; TRBD2 might be the D (6 bases). Germline V gives CDR1 SGHRS, CDR2 YFSETQ. The CDR3 runs 15 residues. V lost 0 bases to trimming and J lost 3 bases, with 11 bases between them. The CDR3 region has the DNA TGCGCCAGCAGCTTGGGGGCAGGAGGGACAGATACGCAGTATTTT. It is translated as CASSLGAGGTDTQYF.

CDR3 sequence (DNA): TGTGCCAGCAGCTTACAAGGGACATCCCCAAGTGTGGCTTTCTTT. Translating it yields CASSLQGTSPSVAFF. The V call is TRBV7-9, the J call TRBJ1-1, with a possible D match to TRBD1 (6 bases). Deletions cut 2 bases from V and 11 bases from J, with 21 bases between. The CDR3 runs to 15 residues. Per the germline V gene, CDR1 is SEHNR and CDR2 is FQNEAQ (reference sequence). The full variable domain, completed using reference TRBV7-9 and TRBJ1-1, is DTGVSQNPRHKITKRGQNVTFRCDPISEHNRLYWYRQTLGQGPEFLTYFQNEAQLEKSRLLSDRFSAERPKGSFSTLEIQRTEQGDSAMYLCASSLQGTSPSVAFFGQGTRLTVV.

The rearrangement links TRBV2 to TRBJ1-1; perhaps TRBD1 as D (5 bases). CDR3 length equals 13 residues. CDR1 and CDR2 (germline): SNHLY, FYNNEI. V lost 4 bases to trimming and J lost 1 base, with 7 bases between them. DNA of the CDR3: TGTGCCAGCAGTGGACAGCCGAACACTGAAGCTTTCTTT. This gives the protein CASSGQPNTEAFF. The variable domain in full, completed from reference TRBV2 and TRBJ1-1, reads EPEVTQTPSHQVTQMGQEVILRCVPISNHLYFYWYRQILGQKVEFLVSFYNNEISEKSEIFDDQFSVERPDGSNFTLKIRSTKLEDSAMYFCASSGQPNTEAFFGQGTRLTVV.

The chain recombines TRBV5-1 with TRBJ1-4; 10 positions match TRBD1. Germline V gene data show CDR1 as SGHRS and CDR2 as YFSETQ. The CDR3 contains 15 residues. V gave up 6 bases and J gave up 2 bases; unmatched junction bases: 4. The CDR3 sequence is CASTRTGGTNEKLFF. Here the CDR3 DNA reads TGCGCCAGCACTCGGACAGGGGGGACTAATGAAAAACTGTTTTTT. Combining the CDR3 with reference TRBV5-1 and TRBJ1-4 gives the whole variable domain KAGVTQTPRYLIKTRGQQVTLSCSPISGHRSVSWYQQTPGQGLQFLFEYFSETQRNKGNFPGRFSGRQFSNSRSEMNVSTLELGDSALYLCASTRTGGTNEKLFFGSGTQLSVL.

The chain has TRBV7-6 and TRBJ2-2; 15 bases are shared with TRBD2. In germline, CDR1 is SGHVS, CDR2 FNYEAQ. The V and J ends lost 5 bases and 5 bases, in that order; junction bases with no gene match: 6. This CDR3 comprises 17 residues. The CDR3 loop is CASSLGLAGGPTGELFF. CDR3 DNA sequence: TGTGCCAGCAGCCTAGGACTAGCGGGGGGGCCAACCGGGGAGCTGTTTTTT. Variable domain in full (rest from reference TRBV7-6 and TRBJ2-2): GAGVSQSPRYKVTKRGQDVALRCDPISGHVSLYWYRQALGQGPEFLTYFNYEAQQDKSGLPNDRFSAERPEGSISTLTIQRTEQRDSAMYRCASSLGLAGGPTGELFFGEGSRLTVL.

This chain connects TRBV28 to TRBJ1-2; D may be TRBD1 (6 bases). The V and J ends lost 6 bases and 2 bases respectively, with 13 bases between them. CDR1 and CDR2 from the germline V gene are MDHEN and SYDVKM. The CDR3 spans 14 residues. CDR3 nucleotide sequence: TGTGCCAGCAGCCGTGGACAGAACAACTATGGCTACACCTTC. Its protein product is CASSRGQNNYGYTF.

The chain carries TRBV5-1 and TRBJ2-2, with a weak D call TRBD2 (5 bases). Trimming cost V 7 bases and J 6 bases, with 13 bases left between them. This CDR3 has 13 residues. Germline values: CDR1 SGHRS, CDR2 YFSETQ. Here the CDR3 reads CASSRQEAGELFF. The CDR3 nucleotides read TGCGCCAGCTCTCGGCAGGAGGCCGGGGAGCTGTTTTTT. Full variable domain (outside the CDR3, taken from reference TRBV5-1 and TRBJ2-2): KAGVTQTPRYLIKTRGQQVTLSCSPISGHRSVSWYQQTPGQGLQFLFEYFSETQRNKGNFPGRFSGRQFSNSRSEMNVSTLELGDSALYLCASSRQEAGELFFGEGSRLTVL.

This clone appeared a single time. This sequence joins TRBV7-9 and TRBJ1-4; possible D gene TRBD1, 6 bases. Germline V gene data show CDR1 as SEHNR and CDR2 as FQNEAQ (reference sequence). The CDR3 is made up of 14 amino acids. Trimming cost V 5 bases and J 6 bases, with 13 bases left between them. Here the CDR3 reads CASSPQGLYEKLFF. The CDR3 DNA is TGTGCCAGCAGCCCACAGGGCCTTTATGAAAAACTGTTTTTT.

This chain links TRBV11-2 with TRBJ2-3, with TRBD2 matching over 12 bases. J lost 0 bases, V lost 3 bases, and 10 bases had no gene match. This CDR3 is 19 amino acids long. Germline V gene lookup returns CDR1 SGHAT and CDR2 FQNNGV. CDR3 sequence: CASSLGGTSGYSSTDTQYF. CDR3 nucleotide sequence: TGTGCCAGCAGCTTGGGAGGGACTAGCGGGTATTCTAGCACAGATACGCAGTATTTT.

The chain couples TRBV27 to TRBJ1-5; D unclear. V was clipped by 6 bases and J by 11 bases, with 17 bases between them. Germline values: CDR1 MNHEY, CDR2 SMNVEV (reference sequence). The CDR3 runs to 13 residues. The CDR3 DNA reads TGTGCCAGCAGCCTCAGTTGGGTCGGAGCCCAGCATTTT. The encoded protein is CASSLSWVGAQHF.

The chain carries TRBV7-9 and TRBJ1-2; no definite D call. V gave up 2 bases and J gave up 2 bases, with 9 bases separating them. Germline V CDR1 and CDR2: SEHNR, FQNEAQ (reference sequence). CDR3 length: 14 residues. The CDR3 loop reads CASSLRPGNYGYTF. The CDR3 nucleotides read TGTGCCAGCAGCTTAAGACCGGGGAACTATGGCTACACCTTC.

The genes are TRBV7-2 and TRBJ1-2, with D possibly TRBD1 on 5 matching bases. Trimming took off 3 bases at V and 7 bases at J, with 18 bases between the two ends. Germline lookup yields CDR1 SGHTA and CDR2 FQGNSA. The CDR3 is 15 amino acids. The CDR3 reads CASSFNRQSGLGYTF. In DNA, the CDR3 is TGTGCCAGCAGCTTCAACAGGCAATCTGGGCTTGGCTACACCTTC.

The CDR3: CASSLANGQSFNTEAFF. The DNA of the CDR3 is TGTGCCAGCAGCTTAGCGAATGGACAGAGCTTTAACACTGAAGCTTTCTTT. The J gene is TRBJ1-1, the V gene TRBV7-2, with D possibly TRBD1 on 6 matching bases. The CDR3 runs to 17 residues. Germline V CDR1 and CDR2: SGHTA, FQGNSA. Trimming removed 0 bases at V and 2 bases at J, with 16 bases between.

This sequence joins TRBV28 and TRBJ1-2; D not resolved. The V end was cut by 5 bases, the J end by 1 base, with 5 bases between. The V gene's germline CDR1 is MDHEN and CDR2 SYDVKM. The CDR3 is 12 amino acids. CDR3 bases: TGTGCCAGCAGTACAAATAACTATGGCTACACCTTC. Its translation: CASSTNNYGYTF.

V gene TRBV14 combines with J gene TRBJ1-4, with a possible D match to TRBD1 (6 bases). The CDR3 length is 16 residues. Germline V gives CDR1 SGHDN, CDR2 FVKESK. V lost 0 bases to trimming and J lost 7 bases, with 15 bases between them. CDR3 region: CASSQDKAQGTEKLFF. The CDR3 bases are TGTGCCAGCAGCCAAGATAAGGCACAGGGAACTGAAAAACTGTTTTTT.

V is TRBV29-1 and J is TRBJ2-6, with unresolved D. Trimming stripped 3 bases from V and 2 bases from J, with 8 bases between. This CDR3 has 14 amino acids. Germline CDR1 and CDR2: SQVTM and ANQGSEA. CDR3 region: CSVDFHTGANVLTF. CDR3 nucleotides: TGCAGCGTTGATTTCCACACTGGGGCCAACGTCCTGACTTTC.

This chain joins TRBV6-5 and TRBJ2-4, with unresolved D. Trimming stripped 1 base from V and 4 bases from J, with 8 bases between. CDR3 length: 14 amino acids. Germline V gene sequence: CDR1 MNHEY, CDR2 SVGAGI. CDR3 DNA: TGTGCCAGCAGTTACTTGGCGGAGAAAAACATTCAGTACTTC. Translation: CASSYLAEKNIQYF.

The chain recombines TRBV9 with TRBJ2-1, with TRBD2 as a possible D gene (5 bases). This CDR3 has 14 residues. Germline values: CDR1 SGDLS, CDR2 YYNGEE. V was trimmed by 4 bases and J by 2 bases, leaving 10 bases between them. The DNA of the CDR3 is TGTGCCAGCAGCTTTTCCGGGACCTACAATGAGCAGTTCTTC. Its protein product is CASSFSGTYNEQFF.